This is a list of T cell receptor beta chains from one sample in a study of shared clonotypes between healthy human individuals. TCRdb keeps only in-frame clones here, not all; method: immunoSEQ multiplex PCR. The table has a few million clones, about 92% seen once; the top ten hold 0.39%. Source material: naive CD4+ T cells from PBMCs. These receptors came from a man aged 18 to 30 in good health. Some clones in this sample may be carry-over from other donors' samples. Each CDR3 is given without its conserved first and last residue. Expanded clones get a size class; other rows say once, few or many, or leave the size out.

j_call v_call clone_size cdr3_length cdr3_aa
TRBJ2-7 TRBV28 - 12 ASSLGQGVYEQY
TRBJ1-2 TRBV28 - 14 ASSLWSQGANYGYT
TRBJ1-4 TRBV27 - 13 ASSLSSALNEKLF
TRBJ1-5 TRBV28 few 10 ASSLQDQPQH
TRBJ2-7 TRBV7-6 - 11 ASSRSGYYEQY
TRBJ2-7 TRBV5-1 - 12 ASSLAGTVYEQY
TRBJ2-5 TRBV19 - 15 ASSIGGTSGVKETQY
TRBJ1-2 TRBV5-4 - 14 ASSYGWGQGNYGYT
TRBJ1-5 TRBV18 - 13 ASSVGGQSNQPQH
TRBJ1-2 TRBV6-6 - 12 ASSPPPTGYGYT
TRBJ1-2 TRBV20-1 - 9 SANRRDGYT
TRBJ1-4 TRBV28 - 13 ASSFDGYGIEKLF
TRBJ2-1 TRBV14 once 11 ASSLASLNEQF
TRBJ1-2 TRBV28 once 13 ASGPNSLGGYGYT